The clone carrying this T cell receptor (beta chain) has ten or more counts. Its specificity is not known. A much larger clonotype is one base distant, so this may be a read error. The source of the sample is a study of blood T cells in healthy people across ages. CDR1 and CDR2 from the germline V gene are SQVTM and ANQGSEA. There are 12 residues in the CDR3. Russia was home to the donors, healthy Caucasian individuals aged about 6 to 90. The sample, roughly 9.5 milliliters of peripheral blood, was drawn from each donor. Next came a second PCR, run for 7 to 11 cycles, which used a sample-barcoded 5' primer along with a J-beta primer mix. TCRdb re-called the 5' RACE reads with MiXCR, one entry per CDR3 protein. The sample consists of about 640,000 distinct CDR3 sequences, 25% to 35% of them appearing once. Findings and limits, study-wide: The recorded TCR beta diversity per million T cells decreased in a roughly linear manner with age.

The specimen sequenced was blood. This sequence originates from a woman at least 80 years old in good health. V usage is TRBV29-1 and J usage is TRBJ2-1, with D unresolved. Judging by the DNA end, TRBJ2-7 fits better; the J call may be wrong. CDR3 sequence reads: CSMASSYNEQYF. CDR3 in DNA: TGCAGCATGGCAAGCTCCTACAATGAGCAGTACTTC.